This T cell receptor beta chain derives from a study of shared clonotypes between healthy human individuals (dated by TCRdb to the early 2020s). Regarding the complete study: The cohort included three men and a couple of women between 18 and 49 years of age. Per donor, three plates each were used for CD4 naive and CD4 memory, two for CD8 naive, and one for CD8 memory. To estimate repertoire size and how much clonotypes are shared between individuals, the study performed deep sequencing of blood TCR repertoires from roughly five healthy adults. To increase sequencing depth and limit assay-specific biases, TCR repertoire library preparation and sequencing were carried out by different laboratories using diverse techniques. Each donor's leukapheresis produced roughly between about 0.9 and 9.5 billion PBMCs. Beyond this particular receptor, the publication reports: Rarefaction of sorted-subset datasets indicated incomplete sequencing despite the large sequencing depth. Sampling was limited to blood, and TCR repertoires in tissue likely differ from TCR repertoires in blood. Compared with non-shared clonotypes, the clonotypes found in all four sorted-subset donors had higher generation probabilities. Naive subsets generally had larger estimated clonotype richness than memory subsets did. Because the study included a small number of donors, the genetic and exposure-history diversity represented was limited. Based on pairwise subsampling, the degree of clonotype sharing among donors was expected to be affected by sequencing depth. Sharing across a handful of donors was observed for about 4.8% of naive CD4, about 3.2% of naive CD8, 2% to 2.5% of memory CD4, and around 0.4% of memory CD8 clonotypes.

For the CD8 naive samples, CD45RO-negative cells were positively selected for CCR7, yielding a CD45RA+CCR7+ population from which TemRA cells were excluded. The donors were healthy, HIV-negative adults who had no recently reported acute infections or vaccinations. Every donor was a Caucasian adult residing in Nashville, Tennessee, USA. After blood collection by leukapheresis, PBMCs were isolated using Ficoll-Histopaque density gradient centrifugation and then cryopreserved in the vapor phase of liquid nitrogen. Analytical flow cytometry was used to check the purity and quantity of each magnetically sorted T cell population. Genomic DNA was isolated from each sorted fraction and quantified by UV absorbance on a Nanodrop 2000c. Taken from the germline V gene (reference sequence), the CDR1 and CDR2 loops are LNHNV and YYDKDF. From its cysteine to its phenylalanine, the CDR3 spans 19 amino acids. The read is trimmed to its CDR3 DNA, 57 bases read in frame from base 1. V gives up 0 bases and J gives up 0 bases, and the segment between their germline ends measures 18 bases.

Comment on this clone: Its binding antigen is unknown. Base quality data are lacking; no much larger clone is found one base away.

Using the deep immunoSEQ assay, multiplex PCR amplified TCR CDR3 regions from genomic DNA. Extracted genomic DNA from each cell subset was distributed evenly across all wells of several immunoSEQ 96-well plates, and each plate was treated as a replicate. For sorted subsets, around 0.2 ug genomic DNA, equal to tens of thousands of T cell genomes, was loaded into each replicate PCR. Purified libraries were quantified with a Qubit 3.0 fluorometer, sized on a Bioanalyzer 2100, and re-quantified with the KAPA Library Quantification kit. Every immunoSEQ 96-well plate was sequenced on a separate single-read 150-cycle Illumina NextSeq 550 flow cell. Concerning the study's data processing: Because the immunoSEQ output held only junctional sequences and lacked quality scores, the filtering could not match the filtering applied to full-length reads. To assign V/J genes and CDR3, sequences were annotated against IMGT germline references using PyIR, a Python wrapper for IgBLAST v1.9. Reads were removed for weak V/J assignments (E-value above 1e-6), missing CDR3, stop codons, out-of-frame junctions, or ambiguous translated residues. V3J clonotypes were defined by identical inferred V gene, J gene, and CDR3 amino acid sequence. Percentage overlap between repertoires was computed as shared unique clonotypes divided by the size of the smaller repertoire. Repertoire richness was assessed with RTK rarefaction, the Chao1 estimator, and Recon v2.1 estimates of unobserved clonotypes. Generation probabilities for all TCRbeta clonotypes obtained by the gDNA method from a handful of donors were computed using OLGA. What TCRdb holds here is the immuneACCESS table cut down to in-frame rearrangements. Part of the clones is not present; checked against another copy, under half of the missing clones reflect an unresolved V gene, and the others are unexplained. V and J calls plus clone size are reproduced from that table; the DNA served to infer D and trimming. The sample includes about 580,000 clones, with 95% to 98% observed a single time. Together, the top ten hold 0.3% of the sample.

The sequenced material came from naive CD8+ T cells sorted from blood. In the paper's terms, the cell subset or site label means: CD45RA+CCR7+. The clonotype comes from a man aged 25 to 40 in good health. The V gene is TRBV15 and the J gene is TRBJ2-4, with TRBD1 tentatively as D gene (7 bases match). The DNA is TGTGCCACCAGCAGAGATCTGGCGGGACAGCTTCTAGCCAAAAACATTCAGTACTTC. Translated, it gives CATSRDLAGQLLAKNIQYF.